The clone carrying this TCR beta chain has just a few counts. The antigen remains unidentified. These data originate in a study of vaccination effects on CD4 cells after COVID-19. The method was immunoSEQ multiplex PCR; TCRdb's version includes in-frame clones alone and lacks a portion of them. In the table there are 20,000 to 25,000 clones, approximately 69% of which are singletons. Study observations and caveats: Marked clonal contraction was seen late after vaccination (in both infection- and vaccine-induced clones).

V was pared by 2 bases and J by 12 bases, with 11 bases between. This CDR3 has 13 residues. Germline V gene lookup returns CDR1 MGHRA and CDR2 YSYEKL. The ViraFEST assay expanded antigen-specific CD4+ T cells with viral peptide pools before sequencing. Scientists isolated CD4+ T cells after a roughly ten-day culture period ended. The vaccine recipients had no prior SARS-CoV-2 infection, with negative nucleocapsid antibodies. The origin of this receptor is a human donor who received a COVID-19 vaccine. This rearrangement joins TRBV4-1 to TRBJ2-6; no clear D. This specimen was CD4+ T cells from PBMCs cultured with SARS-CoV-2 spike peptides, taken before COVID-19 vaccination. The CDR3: CASSQLGLAVLTF. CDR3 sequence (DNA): TGCGCCAGCAGCCAACTCGGCCTGGCCGTCCTGACTTTC.